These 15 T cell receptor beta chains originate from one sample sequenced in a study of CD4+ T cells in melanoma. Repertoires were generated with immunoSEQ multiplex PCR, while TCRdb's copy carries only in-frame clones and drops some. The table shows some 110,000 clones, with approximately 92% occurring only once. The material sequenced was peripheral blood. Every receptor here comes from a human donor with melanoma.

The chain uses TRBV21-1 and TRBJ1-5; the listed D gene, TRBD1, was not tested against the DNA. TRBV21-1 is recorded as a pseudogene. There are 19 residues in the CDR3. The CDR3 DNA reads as TGTGCCAGCCCCAAACGGACGAAAACAGGCGCAGATAGCAATCAGCCCCAGCATTTT. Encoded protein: CASPKRTKTGADSNQPQHF.

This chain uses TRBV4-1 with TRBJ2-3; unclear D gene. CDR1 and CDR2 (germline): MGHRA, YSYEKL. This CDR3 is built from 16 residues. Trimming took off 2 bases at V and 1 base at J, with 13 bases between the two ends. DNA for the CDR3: TGCGCCAGCAGCCAATTCGTGCAGGAGCGCACAGATACGCAGTATTTT. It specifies CASSQFVQERTDTQYF.

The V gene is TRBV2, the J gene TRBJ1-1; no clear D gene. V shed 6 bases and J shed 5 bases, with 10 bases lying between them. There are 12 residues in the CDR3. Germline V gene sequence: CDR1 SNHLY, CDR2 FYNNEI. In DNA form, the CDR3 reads TGTGCCAGCAGGGGGTGGTTAACTGAAGCTTTCTTT. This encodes CASRGWLTEAFF.

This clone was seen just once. CDR3 region: CASSRDREVEKLFF. CDR3 nucleotides: TGTGCCAGCAGCCGAGACAGGGAGGTGGAAAAACTGTTTTTT. The chain couples TRBV6-5 to TRBJ1-4; 7 bases are a match to TRBD1. Trimming took 6 bases from V and 8 from J; bases not matched to a gene: 9. The CDR3 extends over 14 amino acids. CDR1 and CDR2 (germline): MNHEY, SVGAGI.

CDR3 in amino acids: CASSQEGGSGANVLTF. The CDR3, as DNA: TGTGCCAGCAGCCAAGAAGGAGGCTCTGGGGCCAACGTCCTGACTTTC. This chain connects TRBV4-2 to TRBJ2-6; TRBD2 might be the D (5 bases). Trimming removed 0 bases at V and 0 bases at J, with 6 bases between. This CDR3 has 16 amino acids. Germline CDR1 is LGHNA and CDR2 is YNFKEQ.

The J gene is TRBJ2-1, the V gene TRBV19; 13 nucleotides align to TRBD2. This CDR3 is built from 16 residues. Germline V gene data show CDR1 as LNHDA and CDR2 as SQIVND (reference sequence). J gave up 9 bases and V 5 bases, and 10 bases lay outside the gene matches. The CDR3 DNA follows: TGTGCCAGTAGTGCCCCCGGGACTAGCGGGACGGTTGAGCAGTTCTTC. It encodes CASSAPGTSGTVEQFF. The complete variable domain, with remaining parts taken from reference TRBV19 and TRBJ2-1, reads DGGITQSPKYLFRKEGQNVTLSCEQNLNHDAMYWYRQDPGQGLRLIYYSQIVNDFQKGDIAEGYSVSREKKESFPLTVTSAQKNPTAFYLCASSAPGTSGTVEQFFGPGTRLTVL.

The CDR3 coding sequence is TGTGCCAGCAATTCCCTTGGGGTGAGGTACACCTTC. Translated, it gives CASNSLGVRYTF. This chain connects TRBV28 to TRBJ1-2; D unresolved. CDR3 size: 12 residues. Germline CDR1 is MDHEN and CDR2 is SYDVKM. V was trimmed by 7 bases and J by 11 bases, leaving 17 bases between them.

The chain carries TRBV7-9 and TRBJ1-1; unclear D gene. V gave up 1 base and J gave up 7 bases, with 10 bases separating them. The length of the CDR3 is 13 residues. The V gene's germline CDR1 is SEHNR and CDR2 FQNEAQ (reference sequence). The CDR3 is CASSLETGIEAFF. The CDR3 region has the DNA TGTGCCAGCAGCTTAGAGACCGGGATTGAAGCTTTCTTT.

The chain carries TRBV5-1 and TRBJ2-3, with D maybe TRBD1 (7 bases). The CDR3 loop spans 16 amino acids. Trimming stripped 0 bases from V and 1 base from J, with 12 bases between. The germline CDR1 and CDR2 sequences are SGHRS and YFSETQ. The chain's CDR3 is CASSLAQGGGTDTQYF. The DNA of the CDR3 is TGCGCCAGCAGCTTGGCGCAGGGGGGAGGCACAGATACGCAGTATTTT.

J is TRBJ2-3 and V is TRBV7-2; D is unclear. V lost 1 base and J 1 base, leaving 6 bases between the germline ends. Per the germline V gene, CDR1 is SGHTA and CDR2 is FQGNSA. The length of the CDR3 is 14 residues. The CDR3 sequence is CASSLVSGTDTQYF. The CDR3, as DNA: TGTGCCAGCAGCTTAGTTTCCGGCACAGATACGCAGTATTTT.

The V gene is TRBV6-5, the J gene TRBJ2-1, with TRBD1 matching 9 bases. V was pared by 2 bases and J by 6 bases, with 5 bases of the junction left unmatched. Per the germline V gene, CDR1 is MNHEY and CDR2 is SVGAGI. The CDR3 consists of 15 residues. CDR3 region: CASSYTGQGLNEQFF. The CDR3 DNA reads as TGTGCCAGCAGTTACACAGGACAGGGGCTCAATGAGCAGTTCTTC.

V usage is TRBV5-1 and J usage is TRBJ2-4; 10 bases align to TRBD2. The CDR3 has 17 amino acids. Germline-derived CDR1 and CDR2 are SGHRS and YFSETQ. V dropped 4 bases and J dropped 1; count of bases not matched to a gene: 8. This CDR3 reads CASSPQAGGPAKNIQYF. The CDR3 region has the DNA TGCGCCAGCAGCCCCCAAGCGGGAGGGCCGGCCAAAAACATTCAGTACTTC.

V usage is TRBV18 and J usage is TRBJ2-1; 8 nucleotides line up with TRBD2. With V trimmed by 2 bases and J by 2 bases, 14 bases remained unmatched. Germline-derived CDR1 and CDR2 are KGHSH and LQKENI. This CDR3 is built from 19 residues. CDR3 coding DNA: TGTGCCAGCTCACCAAGCCTTTCGAGCGGGAGTATAACCTACAATGAGCAGTTCTTC. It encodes CASSPSLSSGSITYNEQFF.

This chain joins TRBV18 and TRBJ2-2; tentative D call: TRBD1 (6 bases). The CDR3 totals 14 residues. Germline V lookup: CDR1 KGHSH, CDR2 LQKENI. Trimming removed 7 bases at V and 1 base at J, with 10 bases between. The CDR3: CASYLQGNTGELFF. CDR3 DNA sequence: TGTGCCAGCTACCTACAGGGGAACACCGGGGAGCTGTTTTTT.

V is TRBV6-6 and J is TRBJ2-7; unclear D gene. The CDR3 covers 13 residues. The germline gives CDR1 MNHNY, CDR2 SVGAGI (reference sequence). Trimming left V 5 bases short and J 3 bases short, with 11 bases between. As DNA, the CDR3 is TGTGCCAGCAGTCGCGAGGTGGACTACGAGCAGTACTTC. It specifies CASSREVDYEQYF.